Below are 26 T cell receptor beta chains sequenced from a single sample in a study of early T cells in non-severe SARS-CoV-2 infection. TCRdb redid the calling of the 5' RACE reads with MiXCR, one entry per CDR3 protein. The sample records fewer than 85,000 distinct CDR3 sequences, about a sixth being singletons. The material sequenced was whole blood. The receptor set was obtained from an adult who was a healthcare worker with PCR-confirmed SARS-CoV-2 infection or an uninfected control (not recorded which).

V and J are TRBV19 and TRBJ2-6; 7 nucleotides match TRBD1. Germline CDR1 and CDR2: LNHDA and SQIVND (reference sequence). The CDR3 is made up of 17 amino acids. J was trimmed by 0 bases and V by 7 bases; bases with no gene match: 9. The CDR3 DNA is TGTGCCAGTAATACAGGGGTGTGGTTCTCTGGGGCCAACGTCCTGACTTTC. Protein: CASNTGVWFSGANVLTF.

The V call is TRBV6-2 or TRBV6-3, the J call TRBJ2-5; tentative D call: TRBD2 (6 bases). The CDR3 runs 18 residues. Trimming pared 0 bases from V and 0 bases from J, leaving 17 bases between. Germline V lookup: CDR1 MNHEY, CDR2 SVGEGT. The CDR3 loop is CASSYSIWDSYNQETQYF. In DNA, the CDR3 is TGTGCCAGCAGTTACTCGATCTGGGACTCCTACAACCAAGAGACCCAGTACTTC.

In this sample, this clonotype turned up many times. CDR3 in amino acids: CASSRSWGNQETQYF. CDR3 nucleotides: TGTGCCAGCAGTCGATCGTGGGGGAACCAAGAGACCCAGTACTTC. The genes are TRBV2 and TRBJ2-5, with D possibly being TRBD1 or TRBD2 (5 bases each). V was cut by 5 bases and J by 0 bases, with 13 bases left in between. This CDR3 spans 15 amino acids. Germline CDR1 reads SNHLY; CDR2 reads FYNNEI. The entire variable domain, with the rest obtained from reference TRBV2 and TRBJ2-5, is as follows: EPEVTQTPSHQVTQMGQEVILRCVPISNHLYFYWYRQILGQKVEFLVSFYNNEISEKSEIFDDQFSVERPDGSNFTLKIRSTKLEDSAMYFCASSRSWGNQETQYFGPGTRLLVL.

This clonotype was observed many times. The rearrangement joins TRBV20-1 to TRBJ2-7, with TRBD2 matching 7 bases. Germline CDR1 DFQATT, CDR2 SNEGSKA (reference sequence). The CDR3 has 13 residues. V lost 4 bases, J lost 3 bases, and 6 bases stayed unmatched. The CDR3 DNA reads as TGCAGTGCTACCGGACTAGAGGGCTACGAGCAGTACTTC. Translated, it gives CSATGLEGYEQYF.

The J gene is TRBJ2-3, the V gene TRBV20-1; D may be TRBD2 (5 bases). V was clipped by 5 bases and J by 6 bases, with 18 bases between them. This CDR3 is 14 amino acids long. CDR1 is DFQATT and CDR2 is SNEGSKA in the germline V gene (reference sequence). The CDR3 sequence: CSAGLGVTTDTQYF. The CDR3 bases are TGCAGTGCTGGCCTGGGAGTGACCACGGATACGCAGTATTTT.

This clonotype appeared many times. The genes are TRBV19 and TRBJ2-1, with TRBD2 matching 9 bases. V shed 7 bases and J 3 bases; nucleotides not matched to a gene: 10. The germline gives CDR1 LNHDA, CDR2 SQIVND (reference sequence). The CDR3 is 16 amino acids. The CDR3: CASNVGLANLYNEQFF. The CDR3 coding sequence is TGTGCCAGTAATGTAGGACTAGCGAACCTCTACAATGAGCAGTTCTTC.

This clonotype was seen more than once but under ten times. CDR3 residues: CASSSPGQGMNTEAFF. The CDR3 bases are TGTGCCAGCAGTTCCCCGGGACAGGGTATGAACACTGAAGCTTTCTTT. The chain joins TRBV27 to TRBJ1-1, with 9 bases matching TRBD1. CDR3 length: 16 amino acids. The V segment lost 4 bases and the J segment 0 bases; nucleotides outside the gene matches: 6. CDR1 is MNHEY, CDR2 SMNVEV, per germline (reference sequence).

The chain links TRBV9 to TRBJ1-1; no clear D. CDR3 length equals 14 residues. The V and J ends lost 0 bases and 4 bases respectively, with 10 bases between them. The germline CDR1 and CDR2 sequences are SGDLS and YYNGEE. CDR3 in amino acids: CASSVGVYSTEAFF. CDR3 coding DNA: TGTGCCAGCAGCGTAGGCGTTTATAGCACTGAAGCTTTCTTT.

The chain combines TRBV28 with TRBJ1-3; D uncertain. This CDR3 has 12 residues. The V gene lost 8 bases and the J gene lost 4 bases, with 9 bases spanning the gap. Germline CDR1 is MDHEN and CDR2 is SYDVKM. In nucleotides, the CDR3 is TGTGCCAGCTTATCGCGGGGAAACACCATATATTTT. Protein sequence: CASLSRGNTIYF.

This clonotype is judged medium-sized. The chain combines TRBV7-9 with TRBJ2-7, with 8 bases identical to TRBD1. There are 14 residues in the CDR3. CDR1 and CDR2 from the germline V gene are SEHNR and FQNEAQ (reference sequence). J gave up 0 bases and V 5 bases, and 3 bases lay outside the gene matches. The CDR3 region has the DNA TGTGCCAGCAGCGCAGGGACAGGCTCCTACGAGCAGTACTTC. Protein: CASSAGTGSYEQYF.

This clonotype has a handful of counts. V gene TRBV24-1 combines with J gene TRBJ2-1, with D tentatively TRBD1 (6 bases). Trimming stripped 0 bases from V and 6 bases from J, with 14 bases between. This CDR3 contains 16 residues. CDR1 is KGHDR and CDR2 is SFDVKD in the germline V gene. The CDR3 sequence is CATSDLGRGVSNEQFF. The CDR3 nucleotides are TGTGCCACCAGTGATTTGGGCAGGGGTGTGAGCAATGAGCAGTTCTTC.

This chain links TRBV7-9 with TRBJ2-3, with 9 bases lining up with TRBD2. The junction had 6 bases not matched to a gene; V was cut back by 0 bases and J by 2 bases. The CDR3 is 17 amino acids. Germline lookup yields CDR1 SEHNR and CDR2 FQNEAQ (reference sequence). CDR3 protein: CASSLAWASGDTDTQYF. The CDR3 DNA reads as TGTGCCAGCAGCTTAGCTTGGGCTAGCGGGGACACAGATACGCAGTATTTT.

This clonotype was seen a few times. The chain uses TRBV20-1 and TRBJ1-5; D is possibly TRBD1 (5 bases). The CDR3 has 14 amino acids. V dropped 3 bases and J dropped 1 base, with 10 bases sitting between them. Germline values: CDR1 DFQATT, CDR2 SNEGSKA (reference sequence). CDR3 protein: CSARGGNSNQPQHF. Written as DNA, the CDR3 is TGCAGTGCTAGGGGGGGAAACAGCAATCAGCCCCAGCATTTT.

This clonotype was recorded once. This sequence joins TRBV9 and TRBJ2-2; unclear D gene. CDR3 length: 14 amino acids. Trimming took off 5 bases at V and 0 bases at J, with 8 bases between the two ends. CDR1 is SGDLS, CDR2 YYNGEE, per germline. The CDR3 nucleotides are TGTGCCAGCAGGGTGGGGACGAACACCGGGGAGCTGTTTTTT. This translates into CASRVGTNTGELFF.

This clonotype was recorded at least ten times. This chain uses TRBV27 with TRBJ2-3; 7 positions match TRBD2. Trimming cost V 3 bases and J 1 base; bases outside gene matches: 1. There are 14 residues in the CDR3. CDR1 MNHEY and CDR2 SMNVEV come from the germline V gene (reference sequence). The CDR3 DNA reads TGTGCCAGCAGTTTCCTAGCGGGCACAGATACGCAGTATTTT. Translating gives CASSFLAGTDTQYF.

This clonotype has only a few counts. The gene calls are TRBV20-1 and TRBJ1-5, with D possibly being TRBD1 (6 bases). The CDR3 consists of 13 residues. Germline lookup yields CDR1 DFQATT and CDR2 SNEGSKA (reference sequence). V dropped 7 bases and J dropped 2 bases, with 12 bases sitting between them. In DNA form, the CDR3 reads TGCAGTGTCAGACAGGCGGGCAATCAGCCCCAGCATTTT. As protein: CSVRQAGNQPQHF.

The chain recombines TRBV12-5 with TRBJ2-1; tentative D call: TRBD2 (6 bases). The V end lost 0 bases, the J end lost 5 bases, and 17 bases lay between the germline ends. The germline CDR1 and CDR2 sequences are LGHNT and FRNRAP. CDR3 length: 17 residues. CDR3 region: CASGLVWGGTADNEQFF. The CDR3, as DNA: TGTGCTAGTGGTTTGGTATGGGGCGGGACCGCTGACAATGAGCAGTTCTTC.

The sample holds a few counts of this clonotype. The V and J genes are TRBV19 and TRBJ2-3; D is perhaps TRBD1 (6 bases). CDR3 length: 14 amino acids. The V end was cut by 6 bases, the J end by 0 bases, with 10 bases between. CDR1 is LNHDA, CDR2 SQIVND, per germline (reference sequence). The CDR3 coding sequence is TGTGCCAGTAGAACAACAGGGAGCACAGATACGCAGTATTTT. It yields the protein CASRTTGSTDTQYF.

The chain couples TRBV11-2 to TRBJ2-2; 7 bases line up with TRBD2. This CDR3 is built from 15 residues. Trimming took 6 bases from V and 7 from J; bases not matched to a gene: 11. From germline, CDR1 is SGHAT and CDR2 FQNNGV. The CDR3 coding sequence is TGTGCCAGCAGTCCCGGGACTACCCCCCACGGGGAGCTGTTTTTT. Its translation: CASSPGTTPHGELFF.

This clonotype was seen a few times. The chain recombines TRBV19 with TRBJ2-7, with 9 bases aligning to TRBD1. In germline, CDR1 is LNHDA, CDR2 SQIVND (reference sequence). The CDR3 is 14 residues long. Germline trimming cut 3 bases from V and 3 bases from J; bases unmatched to any gene: 3. CDR3 residues: CASSITGGFYEQYF. For the CDR3, the DNA is TGTGCCAGTAGTATCACAGGGGGCTTCTACGAGCAGTACTTC.

The gene calls are TRBV6-6 and TRBJ1-4; 8 bases are shared with TRBD1. Germline V gives CDR1 MNHNY, CDR2 SVGAGI (reference sequence). V was pared by 3 bases and J by 10 bases, with 10 bases of the junction left unmatched. The CDR3 spans 15 residues. Here the CDR3 reads CASSYPDRGFGKLFF. CDR3 DNA: TGTGCCAGCAGTTATCCCGACAGGGGATTTGGAAAACTGTTTTTT.

V gene TRBV11-2 combines with J gene TRBJ2-1; 7 bases map to TRBD2. After removal of 2 bases from V and 5 bases from J, the junction contained 6 bases not matched to a gene. Looked up from germline, CDR1 is SGHAT and CDR2 is FQNNGV. The CDR3 totals 15 residues. The CDR3 loop reads CASSLHGGTHNEQFF. CDR3 nucleotide sequence: TGTGCCAGCAGCTTACACGGGGGGACCCACAATGAGCAGTTCTTC.

This clonotype was seen ten or more times. The chain recombines TRBV25-1 with TRBJ1-1; 9 bases align to TRBD1. The CDR3 consists of 12 residues. With 2 bases clipped from V and 10 bases from J, the junction kept 2 bases outside the gene matches. The germline gives CDR1 MGHDK, CDR2 SYGVNS. For the CDR3, the DNA is TGTGCCAGCAGTGAAGGGGGACAGGGAGCTTTCTTT. This sequence encodes CASSEGGQGAFF.

This chain links TRBV7-3 with TRBJ2-3; D gene unclear. The CDR3 contains 14 residues. The V end lost 3 bases, the J end lost 2 bases, and 9 bases lay between the germline ends. CDR1 and CDR2 (germline): SGHTA, FQGTGA. CDR3 DNA: TGTGCCAGCAGCTTTTTGGGGTTCACAGATACGCAGTATTTT. This sequence encodes CASSFLGFTDTQYF.

This chain joins TRBV15 and TRBJ2-5, with D unclear. Per the germline V gene, CDR1 is LNHNV and CDR2 is YYDKDF (reference sequence). The V and J ends lost 0 bases and 7 bases respectively, with 6 bases between them. CDR3 length: 12 amino acids. CDR3 protein: CATSRDRMTQYF. Written as DNA, the CDR3 is TGTGCCACCAGCAGAGATAGAATGACCCAGTACTTC.

V is TRBV5-1 and J is TRBJ1-4, with D uncertain. The CDR3 extends over 15 amino acids. In germline, CDR1 is SGHRS, CDR2 YFSETQ. Trimming stripped 0 bases from V and 0 bases from J, with 6 bases between. CDR3 bases: TGCGCCAGCAGCTTGGAGGACCCAACTAATGAAAAACTGTTTTTT. Translation: CASSLEDPTNEKLFF.